This TCR beta chain is drawn from a study of blood T cell repertoires in COVID-19. V lost 6 bases to trimming and J lost 0 bases; unmatched junction nucleotides: 6. Germline V lookup: CDR1 SQVTM, CDR2 ANQGSEA. The CDR3 has 15 residues. Recruits, aged about 18 to 100 years, lived in around 24 US areas. Original analysis: Amplification of reference gene primers was used by the study to estimate nucleated cell counts. Using immunoSEQ multiplex PCR, the repertoire was profiled, and TCRdb retains in-frame clones only, with some absent. V and J calls plus clone size are reproduced from that table; the DNA served to infer D and trimming. This sample has roughly 150,000 clones, with 85% found just once.

The source material was PBMCs or T cells enriched from blood (not recorded which). This receptor was identified in a woman in her thirties or forties who had recovered from COVID-19. The rearrangement joins TRBV29-1 to TRBJ1-4, with TRBD1 identical over 8 bases. The CDR3 DNA reads TGCAGCGTGGGACAGGACGGCGCAACTAATGAAAAACTGTTTTTT. Its protein is CSVGQDGATNEKLFF.